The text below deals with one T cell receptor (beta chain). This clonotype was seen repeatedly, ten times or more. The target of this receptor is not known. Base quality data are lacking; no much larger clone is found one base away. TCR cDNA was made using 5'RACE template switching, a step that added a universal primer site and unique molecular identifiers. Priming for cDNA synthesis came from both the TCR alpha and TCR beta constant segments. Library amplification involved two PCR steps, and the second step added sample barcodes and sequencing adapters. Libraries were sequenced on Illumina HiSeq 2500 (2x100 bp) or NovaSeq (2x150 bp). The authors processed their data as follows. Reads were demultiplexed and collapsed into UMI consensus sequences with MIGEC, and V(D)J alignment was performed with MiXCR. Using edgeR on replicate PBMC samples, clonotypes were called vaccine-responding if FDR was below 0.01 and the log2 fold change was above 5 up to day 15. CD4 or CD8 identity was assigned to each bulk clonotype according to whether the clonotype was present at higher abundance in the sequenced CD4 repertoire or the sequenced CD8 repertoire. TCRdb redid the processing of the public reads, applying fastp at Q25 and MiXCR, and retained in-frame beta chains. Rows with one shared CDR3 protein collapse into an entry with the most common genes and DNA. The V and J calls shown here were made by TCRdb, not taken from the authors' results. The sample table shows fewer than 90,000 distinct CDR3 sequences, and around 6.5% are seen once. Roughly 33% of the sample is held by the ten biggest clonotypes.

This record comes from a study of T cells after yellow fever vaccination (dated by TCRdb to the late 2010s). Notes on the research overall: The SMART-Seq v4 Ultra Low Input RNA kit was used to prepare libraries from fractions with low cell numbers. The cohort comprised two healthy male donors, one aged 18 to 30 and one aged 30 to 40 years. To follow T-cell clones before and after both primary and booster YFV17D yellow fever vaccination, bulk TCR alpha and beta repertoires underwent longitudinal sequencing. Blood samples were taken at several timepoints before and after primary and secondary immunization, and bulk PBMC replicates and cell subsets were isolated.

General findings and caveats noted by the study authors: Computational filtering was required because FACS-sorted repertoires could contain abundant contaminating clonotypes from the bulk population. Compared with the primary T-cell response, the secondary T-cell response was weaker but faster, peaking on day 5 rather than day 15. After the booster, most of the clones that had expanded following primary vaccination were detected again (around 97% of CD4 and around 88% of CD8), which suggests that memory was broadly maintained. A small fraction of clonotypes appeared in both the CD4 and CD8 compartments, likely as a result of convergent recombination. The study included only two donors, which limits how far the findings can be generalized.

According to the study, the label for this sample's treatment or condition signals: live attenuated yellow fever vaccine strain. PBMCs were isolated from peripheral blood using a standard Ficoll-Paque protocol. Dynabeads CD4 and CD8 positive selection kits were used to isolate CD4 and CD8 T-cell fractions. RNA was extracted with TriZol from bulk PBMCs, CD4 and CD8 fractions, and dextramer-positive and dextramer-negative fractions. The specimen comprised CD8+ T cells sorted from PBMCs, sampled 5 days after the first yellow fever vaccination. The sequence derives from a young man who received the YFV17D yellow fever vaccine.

The DNA sequence is as follows: TGCGCCAGCAGCCAAAAGAGCTCCTACAATGAGCAGTTCTTC. Its product reads: CASSQKSSYNEQFF. The chain links TRBV4-3 with TRBJ2-1; no D gene can be assigned with confidence. V is pared back by 2 bases and J by 0 bases, with 5 bases lying between the germline termini. CDR1 and CDR2 (LGHNA, YSLEER) derive from the germline V gene. The CDR3 runs 14 residues from the cysteine to the phenylalanine. Only the CDR3 part of the read is kept: 42 bases, read in frame from the first base.